This TCR beta chain was captured by sequencing in a study of blood T cell repertoires in COVID-19. Germline CDR1 reads SGHAT; CDR2 reads FQNNGV. The CDR3 covers 15 residues. Trimming at V came to 4 bases and at J to 3 bases, leaving 7 bases not matched to a gene. The repertoire was sequenced with immunoSEQ multiplex PCR; TCRdb's copy has only in-frame clones and lacks some. The table records 290,000 or so clones, roughly 90% of them present only once. Enrollees, about 18 to 89 years old, lived in roughly 24 US areas. The sequenced sample consisted of PBMCs or T cells enriched from blood (not recorded which). The chain carries TRBV11-2 and TRBJ2-7; TRBD2 aligns across 9 bases. The sequence came from a woman aged 18-29 years with acute COVID-19. The CDR3 here is CASSSLAGTIYEQYF. The CDR3 region has the DNA TGTGCCAGCAGCTCCCTAGCGGGGACCATCTACGAGCAGTACTTC.